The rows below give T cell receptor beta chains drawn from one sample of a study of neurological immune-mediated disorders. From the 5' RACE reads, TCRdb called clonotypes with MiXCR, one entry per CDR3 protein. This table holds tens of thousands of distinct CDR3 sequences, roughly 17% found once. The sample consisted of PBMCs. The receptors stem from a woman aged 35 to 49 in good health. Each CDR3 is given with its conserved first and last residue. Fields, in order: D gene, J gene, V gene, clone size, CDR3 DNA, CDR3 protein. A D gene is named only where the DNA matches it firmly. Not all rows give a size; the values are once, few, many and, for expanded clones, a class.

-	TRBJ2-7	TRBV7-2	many	TGTGCCAGCACAGACGTGGGGCCTAGCGAGCAGTACTTC	CASTDVGPSEQYF
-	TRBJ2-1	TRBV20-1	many	TGCAGTAAAAAGGGTGGGGGGACATACAATGAGCAGTTCTTC	CSKKGGGTYNEQFF
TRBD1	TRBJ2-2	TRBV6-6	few	TGTGCCAGCAGTCCCAGACAGGGCTTAACTCCCACCGGGGAGCTGTTTTTT	CASSPRQGLTPTGELFF
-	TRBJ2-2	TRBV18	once	TGTGTCAGCTCACTGCTGACCGGGGAGCTGTTTTTT	CVSSLLTGELFF
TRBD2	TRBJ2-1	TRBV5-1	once	TGCGCCAGCAGCTTGCCTAGCGGGGGGGCCGAGTTCTTC	CASSLPSGGAEFF
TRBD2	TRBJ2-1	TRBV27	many	TGTGCCAGCAGGACCGTAGCGGGGGGCCTCCCCCTCAAGCAGTTCTTC	CASRTVAGGLPLKQFF
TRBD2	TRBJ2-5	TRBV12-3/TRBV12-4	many	TGTGCCAGCAGTTTAAGTAGCGGGGGGGCTGAGACCCAGTACTTC	CASSLSSGGAETQYF
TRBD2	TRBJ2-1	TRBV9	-	TGTGCCAGCAGCGGAAGACTAGCGGGCTACAATGAGCAGTTCTTC	CASSGRLAGYNEQFF
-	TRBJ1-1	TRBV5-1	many	TGCGCCAGCAGCTTGGCGGTGGGTGAAGCTTTCTTT	CASSLAVGEAFF
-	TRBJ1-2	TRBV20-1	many	TGCAGTGGGGAGGTTAAGGAGTATGGCTACACCTTC	CSGEVKEYGYTF
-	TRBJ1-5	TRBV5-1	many	TGCGCCAGCAGCCCGGACGGGAGTCAGCCCCAGCATTTT	CASSPDGSQPQHF
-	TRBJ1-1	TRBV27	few	TGTGCCAGCAGCCGCGTTGGAGGGATATGGGGGAACACTGAAGCTTTCTTT	CASSRVGGIWGNTEAFF
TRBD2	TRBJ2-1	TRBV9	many	TGTGCCAGCAGCGTGCTAGCGGGGAACAATGAGCAGTTCTTC	CASSVLAGNNEQFF
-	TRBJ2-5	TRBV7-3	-	TGTGCCAGCAGCTTATGGCAAGAGACACGGTACTTC	CASSLWQETRYF
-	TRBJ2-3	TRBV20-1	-	TGCAGTGCCAATCGACAGCCTGGGGGTTCGGATACGCAGTATTTT	CSANRQPGGSDTQYF
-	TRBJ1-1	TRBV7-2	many	TGTGCCAGCAGCTCACGAGGGACGGCCGGGAACACTGAAGCTTTCTTT	CASSSRGTAGNTEAFF
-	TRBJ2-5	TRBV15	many	TGTGCCACCAGGCGGGAACGGCAAGAGACCCAGTACTTC	CATRRERQETQYF
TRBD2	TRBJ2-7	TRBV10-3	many	TGTGCCGCCCGGGAGGGCGGAGAGCAGTACTTC	CAAREGGEQYF
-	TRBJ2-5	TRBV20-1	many	TGCAGTGCTAGGTTCCCCGGACGGAAGACCCAAGAGACCCAGTACTTC	CSARFPGRKTQETQYF
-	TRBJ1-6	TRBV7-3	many	TGTGCCAGCAGCTTGGGTGGCCGAGGGACACCCCTCCACTTT	CASSLGGRGTPLHF
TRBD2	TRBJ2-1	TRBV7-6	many	TGTGCCAGCAGCCGACTAGCGGGGAACCCGGGGAATGAGCAGTTCTTC	CASSRLAGNPGNEQFF
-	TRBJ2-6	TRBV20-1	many	TGCAGTGCTAGAGATCTTCGGGGATCTGGGGCCAACGTCCTGACTTTC	CSARDLRGSGANVLTF
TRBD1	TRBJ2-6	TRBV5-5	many	TGTGCCAGCAGCTTGGTCTCTCGGGACAGGGGGTCTGGTGGGGCCAACGTCCTGACTTTC	CASSLVSRDRGSGGANVLTF
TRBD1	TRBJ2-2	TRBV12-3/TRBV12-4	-	TGTGCCAGCAGCACCGGGACAGGCCTGGATGGGGAGCTGTTTTTT	CASSTGTGLDGELFF
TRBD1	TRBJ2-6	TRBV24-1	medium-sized	TGTGCCACCAGTGACGTGGACAGGGGGCTTGGGGCCAACGTCCTGACTTTC	CATSDVDRGLGANVLTF
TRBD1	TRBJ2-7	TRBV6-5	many	TGTGCCAGCAGTTACTCGACAGGGAGAATCTACGAGCAGTACTTC	CASSYSTGRIYEQYF
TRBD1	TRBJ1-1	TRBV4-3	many	TGCGCCAGCAGCCAACGGTACAGGGGCTTCACTGAAGCTTTCTTT	CASSQRYRGFTEAFF
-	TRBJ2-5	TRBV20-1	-	TGCAGTGCTAGAGATCTAAGAACAGACCTACAAGAAACCCAGTACTTC	CSARDLRTDLQETQYF
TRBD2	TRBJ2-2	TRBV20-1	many	TGCAGTGCTAGGGTAGCGGGGGGGCCTGGAGGCACCGGGGAGCTGTTTTTT	CSARVAGGPGGTGELFF
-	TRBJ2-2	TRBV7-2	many	TGTGCCAGCAGCTTAGGCTCTTACTGGGAGACCGGGGAGCTGTTTTTT	CASSLGSYWETGELFF
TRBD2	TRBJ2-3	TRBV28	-	TGTGCCAGCAGTTTTGGCTGGACTAGCGGGGCGTTGGATACGCGGTATTTT	CASSFGWTSGALDTRYF
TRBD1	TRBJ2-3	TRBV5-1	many	TGCGCCAGCAGCTTGGACACAGGGGGTGCCGATACGCAGTATTTT	CASSLDTGGADTQYF
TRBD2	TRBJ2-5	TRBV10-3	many	TGTGCCATCAGTGGATCCGGGACTAGCGGGGGTTTTCAAGAGACCCAGTACTTC	CAISGSGTSGGFQETQYF
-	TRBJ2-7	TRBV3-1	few	TGTGCCAGCAGCCACGCGGGGCCCTACGAGCAGTACTTC	CASSHAGPYEQYF
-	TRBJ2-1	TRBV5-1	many	TGCGCCAGCTCCACCCTTCCGCTTGACAATGAGCAGTTCTTC	CASSTLPLDNEQFF
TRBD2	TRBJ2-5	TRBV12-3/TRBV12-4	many	TGTGCCAGCAGTATAGCGGGGGGACAAGAGACCCAGTACTTC	CASSIAGGQETQYF
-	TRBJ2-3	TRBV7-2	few	TGTGCCAGCAGCTTAGTCAGCACAGATACGCAGTATTTT	CASSLVSTDTQYF